This T cell receptor beta chain was identified in a study of Graves' ophthalmopathy and Graves' hyperthyroidism. The V end lost 7 bases, the J end lost 5 bases, and 20 bases lay between the germline ends. The CDR3 consists of 15 residues. Germline CDR1 and CDR2: MNHNS and SASEGT. Enrollment excluded any patients with other autoimmune diseases, uncontrolled infections, pregnancy or lactation. RNA transcripts yielded amplified TCR beta CDR3 regions. Amplification began with first-round RT-PCR using HTBI primers, then second-round multiplex PCR was performed. MiXCR, run by TCRdb on the multiplex PCR reads, gives a single entry per CDR3 protein. The sample lists 500,000 to 600,000 distinct CDR3 sequences, roughly 39% occurring once. Ten or more counts support this clonotype.

This chain links TRBV6-1 with TRBJ2-5; no definite D call. This TCR was recovered from an adult man with Graves' hyperthyroidism. The sample was peripheral blood or thyroid tissue (not recorded which). Written as DNA, the CDR3 is TGTGCCAGCATTGACCCCTGGATCATTGGGGAGACCCAGTACTTC. It is translated as CASIDPWIIGETQYF.